This passage covers 8 T cell receptor beta chains from one sample sequenced in a study of monozygotic twins with inflammatory bowel disease. TCRdb reprocessed the 5' RACE reads, keeping one entry per CDR3 protein, no DNA. Recorded for this sample: more than 300,000 distinct CDR3 sequences. Sequencing used blood. All receptors come from a human donor with ulcerative colitis or Crohn's disease, or a healthy co-twin of an affected twin (not recorded which).

V gene TRBV12-3 or TRBV12-4 combines with J gene TRBJ2-5; TCRdb indicates TRBD2, and absent DNA this call remains unverified. The CDR3 has 16 residues. CDR3 residues: CASSPRRSSFVKTQYF.

The chain is built from TRBV5-1 and TRBJ2-2; TCRdb names TRBD1, which stays unverified in the absence of DNA. This CDR3 contains 16 residues. CDR1 is SGHRS, CDR2 YFSETQ, per germline. CDR3 residues: CASSPGTGGFTGELFF.

J is TRBJ1-2 and V is TRBV12-3 or TRBV12-4; TCRdb names TRBD1, which stays unverified in the absence of DNA. The CDR3 covers 16 residues. The CDR3 here is CASSSPRVGGTDGYTF.

The chain employs TRBV3-1 and TRBJ2-7; the D call from TCRdb, TRBD1, cannot be confirmed without DNA. This CDR3 region has 13 residues. CDR1 LGHDT and CDR2 YNNKEL come from the germline V gene (reference sequence). This CDR3 is CASSHAGRYEQYF.

This sequence joins TRBV20-1 and TRBJ1-2; the D gene TCRdb calls, TRBD1, cannot be checked with no DNA. This CDR3 is built from 11 residues. The germline V gene encodes CDR1 DFQATT and CDR2 SNEGSKA (reference sequence). CDR3 protein: CSVNRDYGYTF.

The chain uses TRBV7-8 and TRBJ1-1; TCRdb picks TRBD1, but there is no DNA to check that call. The CDR3 is 14 residues long. Germline V gene data show CDR1 as SGHVS and CDR2 as FQNEAQ. This chain's CDR3 is CASSTTGFRTEAFF.

The V gene is TRBV10-2, the J gene TRBJ2-1; TCRdb calls TRBD2, which cannot be checked without DNA. The CDR3 covers 16 residues. Germline V gives CDR1 WSHSY, CDR2 SAAADI. The CDR3 loop reads CASMGLAGRSVNEQFF.

V is TRBV27 and J is TRBJ2-7; TCRdb's D gene call, TRBD1, goes unchecked for lack of DNA. Germline CDR1 and CDR2: MNHEY and SMNVEV (reference sequence). CDR3 length equals 14 residues. The CDR3 protein is CASRWVGQSYEQYF.